This entry features one T cell receptor (beta chain) sequence. V was shortened by 4 bases and J by 5 bases, with 16 bases between the two germline ends. This CDR3 spans 14 amino acids. CDR1 and CDR2 (germline): SGHRS, YFSETQ. These data belong to a study of CD8 T cells in ankylosing spondylitis. Making use of molecular barcodes, quantitative 5'-RACE generated TCR beta libraries. TCRdb processed the 5' RACE reads anew with MiXCR; each CDR3 protein has one entry. The sample lists a few hundred thousand distinct CDR3 sequences; 15% to 20% were seen once. Material: blood, either unsorted or a sorted T cell fraction (not recorded which). The receptor's source is a male donor with ankylosing spondylitis or in good health (not recorded which). This chain connects TRBV5-1 to TRBJ2-7; D may be TRBD1 (6 bases). This CDR3 is CASSQPQGLNEQYF. In DNA form, the CDR3 reads TGCGCCAGCAGCCAACCACAGGGTTTAAACGAGCAGTACTTC.